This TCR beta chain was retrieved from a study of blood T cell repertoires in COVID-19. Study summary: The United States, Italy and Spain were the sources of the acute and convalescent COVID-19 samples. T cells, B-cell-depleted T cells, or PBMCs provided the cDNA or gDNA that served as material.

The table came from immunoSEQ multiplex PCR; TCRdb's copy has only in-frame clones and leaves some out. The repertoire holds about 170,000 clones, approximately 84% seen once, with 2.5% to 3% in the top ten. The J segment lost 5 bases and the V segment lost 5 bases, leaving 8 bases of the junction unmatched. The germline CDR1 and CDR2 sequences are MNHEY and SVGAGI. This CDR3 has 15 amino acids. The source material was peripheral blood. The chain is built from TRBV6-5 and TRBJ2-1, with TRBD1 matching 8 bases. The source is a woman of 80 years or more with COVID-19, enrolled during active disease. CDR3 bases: TGTGCCAGCAGTACTACAGGGGGACGCCACAATGAGCAGTTCTTC. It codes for CASSTTGGRHNEQFF.